The following is a TCR beta chain sequence with its context. This sample is part of a study of blood T cell repertoires in COVID-19. Across the study: Some COVID-19 samples were acute and others convalescent; all came from the United States, Italy and Spain.

The V gene lost 2 bases and the J gene lost 1 base, with 12 bases spanning the gap. Per the germline V gene, CDR1 is MNHEY and CDR2 is SVGEGT. The CDR3 runs 16 residues. Data came from immunoSEQ multiplex PCR; TCRdb stores just in-frame clones and leaves some out. The profile shows approximately 240,000 clones, 82% of them singletons. The chain carries TRBV6-2 or TRBV6-3 and TRBJ1-5; D remains unclear. The receptor's source is a woman at least 80 years old with active or convalescent COVID-19. Sequencing was done on a sample of peripheral blood. CDR3 sequence reads: CASSYLLLGSNQPQHF. In nucleotides, the CDR3 is TGTGCCAGCAGTTACCTCCTCCTAGGAAGCAATCAGCCCCAGCATTTT.